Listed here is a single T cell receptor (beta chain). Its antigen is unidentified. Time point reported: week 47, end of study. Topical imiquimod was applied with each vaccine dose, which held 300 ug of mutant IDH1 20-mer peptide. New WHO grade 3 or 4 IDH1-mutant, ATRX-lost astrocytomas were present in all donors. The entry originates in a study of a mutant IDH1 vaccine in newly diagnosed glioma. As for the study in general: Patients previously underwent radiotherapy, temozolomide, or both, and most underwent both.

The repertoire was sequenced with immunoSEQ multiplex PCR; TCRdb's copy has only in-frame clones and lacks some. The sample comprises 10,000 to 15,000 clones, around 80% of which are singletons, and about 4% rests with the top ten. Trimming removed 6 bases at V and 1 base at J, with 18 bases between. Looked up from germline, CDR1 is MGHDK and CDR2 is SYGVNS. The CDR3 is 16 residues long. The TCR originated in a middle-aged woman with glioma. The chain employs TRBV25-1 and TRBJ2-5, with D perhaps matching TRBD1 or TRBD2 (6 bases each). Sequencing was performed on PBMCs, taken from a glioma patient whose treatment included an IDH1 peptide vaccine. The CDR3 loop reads CASRRPGDIVQETQYF. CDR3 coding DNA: TGTGCCAGCAGGCGACCGGGGGACATAGTCCAAGAGACCCAGTACTTC.